This T cell receptor beta chain was observed in a study of cytomegalovirus exposure and HLA in healthy donors. Across the study: Around 85 million unique TCRs from HLA-typed donors were held in an early data release.

Trimming cost V 2 bases and J 6 bases, with 13 bases left between them. The CDR3 is made up of 15 amino acids. Germline V gene sequence: CDR1 MNHNS, CDR2 SASEGT. In the PCR, 60 Vbeta and 13 Jbeta primers were used. Libraries were prepared by immunoSEQ multiplex PCR; TCRdb keeps only in-frame clonotypes and omits some of them. This repertoire includes around 45,000 clones. This clonotype was obtained from a woman in her 30s in good health and CMV-seronegative. Sequencing used PBMCs. The chain uses TRBV6-1 and TRBJ1-4; D not certain. The DNA of the CDR3 is TGTGCCAGCAGTGAAATGGGTCAGGCCGATGAAAAACTGTTTTTT. Encoded protein: CASSEMGQADEKLFF.